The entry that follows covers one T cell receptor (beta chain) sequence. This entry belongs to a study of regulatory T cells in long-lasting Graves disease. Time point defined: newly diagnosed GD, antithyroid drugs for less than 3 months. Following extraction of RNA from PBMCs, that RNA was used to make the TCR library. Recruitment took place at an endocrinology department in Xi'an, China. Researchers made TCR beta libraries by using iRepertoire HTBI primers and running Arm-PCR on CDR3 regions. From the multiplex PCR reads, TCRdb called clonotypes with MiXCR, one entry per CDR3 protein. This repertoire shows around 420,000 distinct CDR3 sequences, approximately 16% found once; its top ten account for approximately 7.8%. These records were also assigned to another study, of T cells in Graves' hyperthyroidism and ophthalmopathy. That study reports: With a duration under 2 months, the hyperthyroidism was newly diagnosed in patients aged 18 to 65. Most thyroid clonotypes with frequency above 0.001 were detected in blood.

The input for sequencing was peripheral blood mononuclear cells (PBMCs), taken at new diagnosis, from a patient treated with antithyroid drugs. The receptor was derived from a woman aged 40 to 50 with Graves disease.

Written as DNA, the CDR3 is TGTGCCAGTAGTATTACTAGCGGGAGGGCATCCGAGCAGTACTTC. This encodes CASSITSGRASEQYF. This rearrangement joins TRBV19 to TRBJ2-7; 13 positions match TRBD2. The trim removed 3 bases at V and 6 bases at J, leaving 5 bases unmatched. Germline loops: CDR1 LNHDA, CDR2 SQIVND (reference sequence). The CDR3 runs to 15 residues.